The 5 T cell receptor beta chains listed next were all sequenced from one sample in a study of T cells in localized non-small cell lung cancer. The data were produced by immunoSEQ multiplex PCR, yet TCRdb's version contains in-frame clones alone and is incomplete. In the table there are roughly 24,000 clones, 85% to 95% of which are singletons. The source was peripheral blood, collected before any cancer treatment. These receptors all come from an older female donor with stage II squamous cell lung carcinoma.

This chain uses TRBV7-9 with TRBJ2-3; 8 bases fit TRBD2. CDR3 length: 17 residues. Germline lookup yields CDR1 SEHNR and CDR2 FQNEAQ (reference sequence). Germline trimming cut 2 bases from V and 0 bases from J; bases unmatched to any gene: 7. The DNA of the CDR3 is TGTGCCAGCAGCTTATCGACTAGCGCCACTAGCACAGATACGCAGTATTTT. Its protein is CASSLSTSATSTDTQYF.

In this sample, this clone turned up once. CDR3 in amino acids: CASSDARGSQETQYF. The CDR3 region has the DNA TGTGCCAGCAGTGACGCTAGAGGGTCCCAAGAGACCCAGTACTTC. The chain is built from TRBV2 and TRBJ2-5; weak D call: TRBD2 (5 bases). The CDR3 runs 15 residues. Trimming stripped 3 bases from V and 1 base from J, with 12 bases between. Germline-derived CDR1 and CDR2 are SNHLY and FYNNEI. The entire variable domain, with the rest obtained from reference TRBV2 and TRBJ2-5, is as follows: EPEVTQTPSHQVTQMGQEVILRCVPISNHLYFYWYRQILGQKVEFLVSFYNNEISEKSEIFDDQFSVERPDGSNFTLKIRSTKLEDSAMYFCASSDARGSQETQYFGPGTRLLVL.

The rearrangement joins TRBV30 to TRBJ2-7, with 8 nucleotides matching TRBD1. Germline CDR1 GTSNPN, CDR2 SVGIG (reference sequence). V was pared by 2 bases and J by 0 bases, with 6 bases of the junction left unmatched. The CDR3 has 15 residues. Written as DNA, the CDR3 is TGTGCCTGGAGTCGCGACAGGGGAATCTCCTACGAGCAGTACTTC. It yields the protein CAWSRDRGISYEQYF.

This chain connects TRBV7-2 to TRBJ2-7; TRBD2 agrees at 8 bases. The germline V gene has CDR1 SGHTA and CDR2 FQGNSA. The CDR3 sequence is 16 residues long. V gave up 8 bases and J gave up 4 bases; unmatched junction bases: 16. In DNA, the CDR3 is TGTGCCAGCGCCCTCGCCCAGGGACTAGGGTCATACGAGCAGTACTTC. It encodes CASALAQGLGSYEQYF. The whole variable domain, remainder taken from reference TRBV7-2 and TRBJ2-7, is GAGVSQSPSNKVTEKGKDVELRCDPISGHTALYWYRQSLGQGLEFLIYFQGNSAPDKSGLPSDRFSAERTGGSVSTLTIQRTQQEDSAVYLCASALAQGLGSYEQYFGPGTRLTVT.

The CDR3 loop reads CASSAELGGELFF. CDR3 DNA sequence: TGTGCCAGCAGCGCCGAATTAGGCGGGGAACTGTTTTTT. This chain uses TRBV7-2 with TRBJ1-4; no firm D call. The CDR3 is made up of 13 amino acids. Germline-derived CDR1 and CDR2 are SGHTA and FQGNSA. The V end lost 5 bases, the J end lost 12 bases, and 16 bases lay between the germline ends. The full variable domain, completed using reference TRBV7-2 and TRBJ1-4, is GAGVSQSPSNKVTEKGKDVELRCDPISGHTALYWYRQSLGQGLEFLIYFQGNSAPDKSGLPSDRFSAERTGGSVSTLTIQRTQQEDSAVYLCASSAELGGELFFGSGTQLSVL.